This T cell receptor beta chain was retrieved from a study of PD-1 blockade in classical Hodgkin lymphoma. Trimming left V 5 bases short and J 0 bases short, with 8 bases between. Germline values: CDR1 MNHEY, CDR2 SVGAGI. The CDR3 runs 15 residues. About this clone itself: The antigen is undetermined.

Points from the study as a whole: Compared with healthy donors, newly diagnosed patients reportedly showed lower baseline TCR diversity. The drivers behind the repertoire differences, possibly disease activity or prior therapy, remain undefined.

Libraries were prepared by immunoSEQ multiplex PCR; TCRdb keeps only in-frame clonotypes and omits some of them. The table has fewer than 90,000 clones, approximately 94% seen once; the top ten hold more than 6.5%. Patients all relapsed after autologous stem cell transplantation, and there was variation in brentuximab vedotin exposure. The TCR sequence derives from a human donor with classical Hodgkin lymphoma. The chain employs TRBV6-5 and TRBJ1-6; D ambiguous. The specimen was peripheral blood mononuclear cells (PBMCs), collected at baseline. CDR3 bases: TGTGCCAGCAGTACGGAAAGCTCCTATAATTCACCCCTCCACTTT. Its translation is CASSTESSYNSPLHF.